The text below deals with one TCR beta chain. The antigen remains unidentified. The study recruited hyperthyroidism patients aged 18 to 65 who were newly diagnosed, under 2 months' duration. Exclusion applied to patients with other autoimmune diseases, uncontrolled infections, pregnancy or lactation. Serum thyroxine and TRAb, along with clinical symptoms, thyroid ultrasound and orbital computed tomography, were what diagnosis relied on. The CDR3 extends over 15 amino acids. The J segment lost 1 base and the V segment lost 1 base, leaving 4 bases of the junction unmatched. Germline loops: CDR1 DFQATT, CDR2 SNEGSKA (reference sequence). Amplification of the TCR beta CDR3 regions used RNA transcripts (as template). Scientists carried out first-round RT-PCR using HTBI primers and then a second-round multiplex PCR. TCRdb fed the multiplex PCR reads into MiXCR, producing one record per CDR3 protein. The repertoire includes about 550,000 distinct CDR3 sequences, approximately 37% of them detected once, and roughly 4% sits in the top ten.

This entry is derived from a study of Graves' ophthalmopathy and Graves' hyperthyroidism. Whole-study results and caveats: Thyroid clonotypes that were expanded above 0.001 frequency mostly also appeared in blood.

The chain has TRBV20-1 and TRBJ2-3, with 8 bases identical to TRBD2. The source material was peripheral blood or thyroid tissue (not recorded which). The source of this sequence is an adult man with Graves' hyperthyroidism. CDR3 sequence: CSARGPGGRTDTQYF. CDR3 nucleotides: TGCAGTGCTAGAGGCCCGGGGGGGCGCACAGATACGCAGTATTTT.